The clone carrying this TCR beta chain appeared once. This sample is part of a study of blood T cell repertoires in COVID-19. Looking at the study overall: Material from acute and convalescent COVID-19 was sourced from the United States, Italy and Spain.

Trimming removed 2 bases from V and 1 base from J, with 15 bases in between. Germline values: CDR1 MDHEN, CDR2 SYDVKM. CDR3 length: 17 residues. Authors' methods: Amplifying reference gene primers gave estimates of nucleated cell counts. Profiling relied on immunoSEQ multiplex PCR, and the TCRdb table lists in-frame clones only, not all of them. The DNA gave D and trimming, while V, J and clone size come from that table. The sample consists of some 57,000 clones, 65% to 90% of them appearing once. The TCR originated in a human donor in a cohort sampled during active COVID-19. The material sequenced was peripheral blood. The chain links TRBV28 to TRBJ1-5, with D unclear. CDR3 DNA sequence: TGTGCCAGCAGTTTAGCGTTGGCATCCAGGAGCAATCAGCCCCAGCATTTT. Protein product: CASSLALASRSNQPQHF.